This T cell receptor beta chain came from a study of T-cell memory formation after mild COVID-19. Findings and caveats of the study: Clones that contracted from day 15 to 85 were balanced CD4/CD8, while later expanders leaned CD4+. Researchers found some responding clones in pre-infection memory, a sign that cross-reactive memory joined.

With respect to this clonotype: What it binds is not known.

V lost 4 bases, J lost 7 bases, and 17 bases lay in between. This CDR3 region has 15 residues. Per the germline V gene, CDR1 is SGHAT and CDR2 is FQNNGV. TCRdb redid the calling of the 5' RACE reads with MiXCR, one entry per CDR3 protein. The table includes 470,000 or so distinct CDR3 sequences, roughly 25% detected once. The genes are TRBV11-2 and TRBJ1-3; D call uncertain. The receptor was isolated from an adult woman who had mild COVID-19 (a few samples of this study predate the infection). Cell type and time point are not known. The sequenced sample consisted of PBMCs or a T cell subset sorted from them (not recorded which). As DNA, the CDR3 is TGTGCCAGCAGCTCCAGCATCGGGGTGGGGAACACCATATATTTT. This encodes CASSSSIGVGNTIYF.